This T cell receptor (beta chain) was documented in a study of cytomegalovirus exposure and HLA in healthy donors. The PCR ran on 60 Vbeta and 13 Jbeta primers. The protocol was immunoSEQ multiplex PCR, while the TCRdb copy is restricted to in-frame clones and leaves out a portion. The sample lists around 200,000 clones; 75% to 90% were seen once. The germline V and J ends were trimmed by 5 bases and 4 bases, with 11 bases remaining between them. CDR3 length: 13 amino acids. Germline-derived CDR1 and CDR2 are MDHEN and SYDVKM. The chain joins TRBV28 to TRBJ2-5; possibly TRBD1 for D (6 bases). The specimen was PBMCs. The source is a woman in her 40s in good health and CMV-seronegative. CDR3 nucleotide sequence: TGTGCCAGCAGTCACAGGGCAGGAGAGACCCAGTACTTC. It is translated as CASSHRAGETQYF.